A single sample is the source of the 27 T cell receptor beta chains below, sequenced in a study of T cells in Graves' hyperthyroidism and ophthalmopathy (dated by TCRdb to between 2017 and 2020). Library creation used multiplex PCR. The listed sequencing device is Illumina HiSeq 2000. Amplification of TCR beta CDR3 regions was carried out from RNA transcripts. The first round of RT-PCR for the TCR CDR3 was performed with the HTBI primer set and the Qiagen OneStep RT-PCR kit. TCRdb reworked the public reads: Q25 trimming with fastp, MiXCR clone assembly, productive beta chains retained. Each record represents a unique CDR3 protein, reported with the most common genes and DNA among its rows. For this sample the table gives approximately 600,000 distinct CDR3 sequences, of which roughly 15% were detected only once. The ten most abundant clones make up around 4.1% of the sample. The sequenced material came from blood. The receptor set was obtained from a woman aged 40 to 55 with Graves' ophthalmopathy.

This clonotype was recorded at least ten times. V and J are TRBV2 and TRBJ2-7, with 10 bases fitting TRBD2. The CDR3 length is 17 residues. V lost 4 bases to trimming and J lost 4 bases; unmatched junction nucleotides: 13. Germline V gives CDR1 SNHLY, CDR2 FYNNEI. CDR3 DNA sequence: TGTGCCAGCAGTGTCCTTGCCTGGACTAGCGGCGGGTACGAGCAGTACTTC. Its protein product is CASSVLAWTSGGYEQYF.

This clonotype showed up many times. The chain uses TRBV20-1 and TRBJ1-1, with 7 bases lining up with TRBD1. In germline, CDR1 is DFQATT, CDR2 SNEGSKA (reference sequence). This CDR3 has 11 residues. The V and J ends lost 6 bases and 8 bases, in that order; junction bases with no gene match: 6. CDR3: CSARGMPEAFF. The CDR3 bases are TGCAGTGCCAGGGGGATGCCCGAAGCTTTCTTT.

This clonotype was seen ten or more times. The chain couples TRBV12-3 or TRBV12-4 to TRBJ2-7, with D possibly being TRBD1 (5 bases). Trimming cost V 5 bases and J 3 bases, with 11 bases left between them. This CDR3 region has 13 residues. DNA for the CDR3: TGTGCCAGCAGTCCTGACAGTAACTACGAGCAGTACTTC. It specifies CASSPDSNYEQYF.

This clonotype was picked up many times. V usage is TRBV12-3 or TRBV12-4 and J usage is TRBJ2-2, with D unresolved. The V and J ends lost 6 bases and 5 bases respectively, with 22 bases between them. The CDR3 consists of 17 residues. The CDR3 loop is CASSSDMGDLKTGELFF. In DNA, the CDR3 is TGTGCCAGCAGCTCGGATATGGGCGATCTGAAGACCGGGGAGCTGTTTTTT.

This clonotype showed up many times. This sequence joins TRBV20-1 and TRBJ1-5; 8 bases fit TRBD1. The CDR3 covers 14 residues. Germline values: CDR1 DFQATT, CDR2 SNEGSKA (reference sequence). Trimming at V came to 6 bases and at J to 4 bases, leaving 8 bases not matched to a gene. For the CDR3, the DNA is TGCAGTGCCTTGGACAGGGCGCCAAATCAGCCCCAGCATTTT. It codes for CSALDRAPNQPQHF.

This clonotype was detected ten times or more. V gene TRBV28 combines with J gene TRBJ2-1; D gene unclear. Germline CDR1 reads MDHEN; CDR2 reads SYDVKM. This CDR3 has 14 residues. Between the trimmed V and J ends, which lost 2 bases and 7 bases, there was a span of 12 bases. The CDR3 reads CASSLSRTVNEQFF. The CDR3 DNA reads as TGTGCCAGCAGTTTAAGTAGGACGGTGAATGAGCAGTTCTTC.

This CDR3 reads CASSLGTGEAYGYTF. As DNA, the CDR3 is TGCGCCAGCAGCCTAGGGACAGGGGAGGCCTATGGCTACACCTTC. The J gene is TRBJ1-2, the V gene TRBV4-3, with 10 bases aligning to TRBD1. After removal of 4 bases from V and 4 bases from J, the junction contained 6 bases not matched to a gene. The V gene's germline CDR1 is LGHNA and CDR2 YSLEER. The CDR3 has 15 amino acids.

The chain is built from TRBV24-1 and TRBJ2-3, with D unclear. In germline, CDR1 is KGHDR, CDR2 SFDVKD. Trimming cost V 5 bases and J 2 bases, with 7 bases left between them. The CDR3 is 13 amino acids. In DNA, the CDR3 is TGTGCCACCAGTGTACGACACACAGATACGCAGTATTTT. It translates to CATSVRHTDTQYF.

The V and J genes are TRBV4-3 and TRBJ1-2; a weak D match, TRBD1 (5 bases). The CDR3 length is 15 residues. The V gene's germline CDR1 is LGHNA and CDR2 YSLEER. V was trimmed by 1 base and J by 8 bases, leaving 17 bases between them. The CDR3, as DNA: TGCGCCAGCAGCCAAGGCCAACAGGAACCCTGGGGCTACACCTTC. Encoded protein: CASSQGQQEPWGYTF.

Note on this clonotype: A clone one base away is much larger, so this may be a read error. The rearrangement links TRBV7-9 to TRBJ2-5, with D perhaps given as TRBD1 or TRBD2 (5 bases each). The CDR3 runs 15 residues. CDR1 is SEHNR, CDR2 FQNEAQ, per germline (reference sequence). V lost 4 bases and J lost 3, with 15 bases in between. The CDR3 region is CASSSRDAEKETQYF. In nucleotides, the CDR3 is TGTGCCAGCAGCTCCCGGGACGCAGAGAAAGAGACCCAGTACTTC.

This clonotype was observed at least ten times. The V and J genes are TRBV24-1 and TRBJ2-2; a possible D gene is TRBD2 (5 bases). V gave up 1 base and J gave up 6 bases, with 8 bases separating them. The V gene's germline CDR1 is KGHDR and CDR2 SFDVKD. The CDR3 extends over 14 amino acids. The CDR3 region is CATSDLAESGELFF. The CDR3 DNA follows: TGTGCCACCAGTGATTTAGCGGAATCCGGGGAGCTGTTTTTT.

At least ten counts were recorded for this clonotype. The V call is TRBV7-8, the J call TRBJ2-2; the match to TRBD2 covers 8 bases. The CDR3 length is 16 residues. The trim removed 0 bases at V and 6 bases at J, leaving 6 bases unmatched. The germline gives CDR1 SGHVS, CDR2 FQNEAQ. The CDR3 DNA sequence: TGTGCCAGCAGCTTAGCGGGGGGACTAGTGGCCGGGGAGCTGTTTTTT. The encoded protein is CASSLAGGLVAGELFF.

This clonotype was counted ten times or more. The rearrangement links TRBV7-8 to TRBJ2-7, with no clear D. V lost 5 bases to trimming and J lost 3 bases, with 14 bases between them. Germline V gene sequence: CDR1 SGHVS, CDR2 FQNEAQ. CDR3 length equals 14 residues. The CDR3 bases are TGTGCCAGCAGCGTCCCCCAACCCCTCTACGAGCAGTACTTC. As protein: CASSVPQPLYEQYF.

This clonotype showed up just a few times. This could be a read error, since a much larger clone is one nucleotide away. The rearrangement uses TRBV11-2 and TRBJ2-5, with TRBD2 matching 7 bases. The CDR3 loop spans 15 amino acids. Germline assignment: CDR1 SGHAT and CDR2 FQNNGV. Here the CDR3 DNA reads TGTGCCAGCAGCTTCGAGGGACTAACCCAAGAGGCCCAGTACTTC. Translation: CASSFEGLTQEAQYF. The whole variable domain, filled in from reference TRBV11-2 and TRBJ2-5, reads EAGVAQSPRYKIIEKRQSVAFWCNPISGHATLYWYQQILGQGPKLLIQFQNNGVVDDSQLPKDRFSAERLKGVDSTLKIQPAKLEDSAVYLCASSFEGLTQEAQYFGPGTRLLVL.

This clonotype was picked up many times. The J gene is TRBJ1-1, the V gene TRBV30, with D perhaps TRBD1 (6 bases). Between the trimmed V and J ends, which lost 5 bases and 2 bases, there was a span of 9 bases. The CDR3 loop spans 12 amino acids. In germline, CDR1 is GTSNPN, CDR2 SVGIG (reference sequence). The DNA for the CDR3 is TGTGCCTGGGACAGGTCCAACACTGAAGCTTTCTTT. Protein product: CAWDRSNTEAFF.

The rearrangement links TRBV14 to TRBJ2-7; TRBD1 matches 7 bases. Germline V gene sequence: CDR1 SGHDN, CDR2 FVKESK. The CDR3 sequence is 16 residues long. The V gene end was trimmed by 0 bases and the J gene end by 3 bases; junction bases not matched to a gene: 8. The CDR3 reads CASSQEPGTEHYEQYF. CDR3 nucleotides: TGTGCCAGCAGCCAAGAGCCCGGGACAGAACACTACGAGCAGTACTTC.

The chain is built from TRBV6-2 or TRBV6-3 and TRBJ2-5; D is unclear. This CDR3 comprises 13 residues. V lost 0 bases and J 2 bases, leaving 4 bases between the germline ends. Per germline, CDR1 MNHEY and CDR2 SVGEGT. CDR3 residues: CASSYSLQETQYF. For the CDR3, the DNA is TGTGCCAGCAGTTACTCTTTGCAAGAGACCCAGTACTTC.

The gene calls are TRBV3-1 and TRBJ2-4; tentatively, D is TRBD2 (5 bases). The germline V and J ends were trimmed by 1 base and 5 bases, with 6 bases remaining between them. The CDR3 has 13 residues. Germline-derived CDR1 and CDR2 are LGHDT and YNNKEL (reference sequence). The CDR3: CASSQGGENIQYF. The CDR3 coding sequence is TGTGCCAGCAGCCAAGGGGGAGAAAACATTCAGTACTTC.

This clonotype was found many times. V and J are TRBV9 and TRBJ2-5; D unclear. From germline, CDR1 is SGDLS and CDR2 YYNGEE. V was cut by 2 bases and J by 4 bases, with 15 bases left in between. CDR3 size: 15 residues. CDR3 nucleotide sequence: TGTGCCAGCAGCGTCTCCCCGACTCCGGGAGAGACCCAGTACTTC. Translated: CASSVSPTPGETQYF. Combining the CDR3 with reference TRBV9 and TRBJ2-5 gives the whole variable domain DSGVTQTPKHLITATGQRVTLRCSPRSGDLSVYWYQQSLDQGLQFLIQYYNGEERAKGNILERFSAQQFPDLHSELNLSSLELGDSALYFCASSVSPTPGETQYFGPGTRLLVL.

The chain is built from TRBV9 and TRBJ1-6, with D tentatively TRBD1 (5 bases). Germline CDR1 reads SGDLS; CDR2 reads YYNGEE. CDR3 size: 16 residues. The ends were cut back, 1 base at V and 6 bases at J, with 14 bases in the middle. The CDR3 sequence is CASSVNPGRINSPLHF. CDR3 DNA: TGTGCCAGCAGCGTAAATCCGGGACGAATTAATTCACCCCTCCACTTT.

A note on this clonotype: This could be a read error, since a much larger clone is one nucleotide away. This chain uses TRBV28 with TRBJ1-5, with D possibly matching TRBD1 (6 bases). The germline CDR1 and CDR2 sequences are MDHEN and SYDVKM. The CDR3 is made up of 15 amino acids. The DNA for the CDR3 is TGTCCCAGCAGTTGGGGGGGCAGGGGCAATCAGCCCCAGCATTTT. Protein: CPSSWGGRGNQPQHF.

This clonotype was seen many times. J is TRBJ2-7 and V is TRBV12-3 or TRBV12-4, with D tentatively TRBD2 (7 bases). The CDR3 has 14 residues. Trimming pared 3 bases from V and 6 bases from J, leaving 15 bases between. The CDR3 nucleotides read TGTGCCAGCAGTTTGGGGGGCGGGAGTACCGAGCAGTACTTC. It encodes CASSLGGGSTEQYF.

This clonotype was observed many times. The V call is TRBV5-6, the J call TRBJ2-5, with D possibly called TRBD1 or TRBD2 (5 bases each). From germline, CDR1 is SGHDT and CDR2 YYEEEE. There are 16 residues in the CDR3. V shed 4 bases and J shed 1 base, with 17 bases lying between them. The CDR3: CASSALVGGFQETQYF. The CDR3 DNA sequence: TGTGCCAGCAGCGCCCTCGTTGGGGGTTTCCAAGAGACCCAGTACTTC.

This clonotype was recorded at least ten times. This rearrangement joins TRBV14 to TRBJ2-7; D not resolved. Germline CDR1 reads SGHDN; CDR2 reads FVKESK. The CDR3 totals 18 residues. With 1 base removed from V and 3 bases from J, the gap between germline ends came to 22 bases. In DNA form, the CDR3 reads TGTGCCAGCAGCCAAGGCTTCGCGGACGCATCGGCTATCTACGAGCAGTACTTC. Translation gives CASSQGFADASAIYEQYF. The entire variable domain, with the rest obtained from reference TRBV14 and TRBJ2-7, is as follows: EAGVTQFPSHSVIEKGQTVTLRCDPISGHDNLYWYRRVMGKEIKFLLHFVKESKQDESGMPNNRFLAERTGGTYSTLKVQPAELEDSGVYFCASSQGFADASAIYEQYFGPGTRLTVT.

The table lists this clonotype with many counts. This sequence joins TRBV11-2 and TRBJ1-2; D ambiguous. The V and J ends lost 0 bases and 6 bases respectively, with 8 bases between them. Germline V gene sequence: CDR1 SGHAT, CDR2 FQNNGV. The CDR3 runs 13 residues. DNA of the CDR3: TGTGCCAGCAGCTTAGATGAATGGGATGGCTACACCTTC. Translating it yields CASSLDEWDGYTF. The whole variable domain, filled in from reference TRBV11-2 and TRBJ1-2, reads EAGVAQSPRYKIIEKRQSVAFWCNPISGHATLYWYQQILGQGPKLLIQFQNNGVVDDSQLPKDRFSAERLKGVDSTLKIQPAKLEDSAVYLCASSLDEWDGYTFGSGTRLTVV.

In its sample, this clonotype was seen many times. This chain uses TRBV20-1 with TRBJ1-1, with D hard to call. V was cut by 1 base and J by 0 bases, with 9 bases left in between. Germline CDR1 and CDR2: DFQATT and SNEGSKA (reference sequence). The CDR3 contains 14 residues. The CDR3 spells CSARVITLNTEAFF. CDR3 nucleotides: TGCAGTGCTAGAGTCATAACCCTGAACACTGAAGCTTTCTTT.

The V and J genes are TRBV9 and TRBJ2-7; 10 bases align to TRBD1. The V gene's germline CDR1 is SGDLS and CDR2 YYNGEE. The CDR3 spans 16 residues. V shed 0 bases and J 3 bases; nucleotides not matched to a gene: 6. Here the CDR3 reads CASSVGAGQGVYEQYF. In DNA, the CDR3 is TGTGCCAGCAGCGTAGGAGCTGGACAGGGGGTCTACGAGCAGTACTTC.